A selection of T cell receptor beta chains follows, all from one sample in a study of vaccination and CD4 T cells after COVID-19. In TCRdb, the PCR reads were re-called with MiXCR into one record per CDR3 protein. The sample records about 21,000 distinct CDR3 sequences, under 75% being singletons. These receptors have no known antigen. The specimen sequenced was CD4+ T cells from blood, cultured in vitro. Source of these receptors: a human donor who had recovered from COVID-19. The CDR3 runs from the conserved cysteine through the conserved F or W. The order of the fields is J gene, clone size, D gene, V gene, CDR3 protein, CDR3 DNA. A D gene is named only where the DNA matches it firmly. Not every row has a clone size; where given, it reads once, few, many or a size class.

TRBJ2-7 . . TRBV10-2 CASMTTYEQYF TGCGCCAGTATGACCACCTACGAGCAGTACTTC
TRBJ1-6 . . TRBV27 CASSLFGRSSYNSPLHF TGTGCCAGCAGTTTATTTGGGCGCAGCTCCTATAATTCACCCCTCCACTTT
TRBJ1-5 . TRBD1 TRBV5-4 CASSRDRGNQPQHF TGTGCCAGCAGCCGGGACAGGGGCAATCAGCCCCAGCATTTT
TRBJ2-5 . . TRBV5-5 CASSLGLSIYQETQYF TGTGCCAGCAGCTTGGGGCTGTCCATCTACCAAGAGACCCAGTACTTC
TRBJ1-1 . . TRBV6-1 CASTLNQGMGTEAFF TGTGCCAGCACCCTGAATCAGGGGATGGGCACTGAAGCTTTCTTT
TRBJ2-2 . . TRBV7-2 CASSPGQNTGELFF TGTGCCAGCAGCCCCGGACAGAACACCGGGGAGCTGTTTTTT
TRBJ1-2 once . TRBV7-6 CASSPSWRYGYTF TGTGCCAGCAGCCCCAGCTGGCGGTATGGCTACACCTTC
TRBJ1-2 . TRBD1 TRBV7-2 CASSLGGTGVGYTF TGTGCCAGCAGCTTAGGAGGGACAGGGGTAGGCTACACCTTC
TRBJ2-5 . . TRBV7-9 CASSLAKGGETQYF TGTGCCAGCAGCTTAGCGAAGGGTGGGGAGACCCAGTACTTC
TRBJ1-1 . . TRBV29-1 CSVERGTTEAFF TGCAGCGTTGAAAGGGGGACCACTGAAGCTTTCTTT
TRBJ1-5 . . TRBV6-2/TRBV6-3 CATHVVGQPQHF TGTGCCACCCACGTAGTGGGTCAGCCCCAGCATTTT
TRBJ2-7 . . TRBV5-4 CASSPIPSVTSYEQYF TGTGCCAGCAGCCCGATCCCGAGCGTAACCTCCTACGAGCAGTACTTC
TRBJ1-2 . . TRBV28 CASSSLADYGYTF TGTGCCAGCAGTTCGTTGGCGGATTATGGCTACACCTTC
TRBJ1-2 once . TRBV7-2 CASSFGRRDGYTF TGTGCCAGCAGCTTTGGGCGCCGGGATGGCTACACCTTC
TRBJ1-1 few TRBD1 TRBV6-2/TRBV6-3 CAINPQGAGNTEAFF TGTGCCATCAACCCCCAGGGGGCCGGGAACACTGAAGCTTTCTTT
TRBJ2-5 . . TRBV20-1 CSADTLGAQYF TGCAGTGCTGACACCCTTGGGGCCCAGTACTTC
TRBJ2-5 . TRBD2 TRBV25-1 CASSEYAGGQETQYF TGTGCCAGCAGTGAATACGCGGGGGGACAAGAGACCCAGTACTTC
TRBJ1-5 few TRBD1 TRBV7-2 CASSSRQGAHQPQHF TGTGCCAGCAGCTCCCGACAGGGGGCCCATCAGCCCCAGCATTTT
TRBJ2-7 . . TRBV9 CASSKHRLHAPYEQYF TGTGCCAGCAGCAAACACCGACTGCACGCGCCCTACGAGCAGTACTTC
TRBJ1-6 . TRBD1 TRBV11-2 CASSLTRQGNSPLHF TGTGCCAGCAGCTTAACCCGACAGGGTAATTCACCCCTCCACTTT
TRBJ1-1 few . TRBV10-3 CAISEYRNEAFF TGTGCCATCAGTGAGTATAGGAATGAAGCTTTCTTT
TRBJ1-3 . TRBD1 TRBV19 CASSKGQDAGNTIYF TGTGCCAGCTCTAAGGGACAGGACGCTGGAAACACCATATATTTT
TRBJ2-4 . TRBD1 TRBV12-3/TRBV12-4 CASSLKGAGGNIQYF TGTGCCAGCAGTTTGAAGGGGGCTGGTGGAAACATTCAGTACTTC
TRBJ1-2 . . TRBV20-1 CSAREARTAYSYTF TGCAGTGCTAGAGAGGCGAGGACAGCTTATAGCTACACCTTC